This is a list of T cell receptor beta chains from one sample in a study of cytomegalovirus exposure and HLA in healthy donors. Clones were read by immunoSEQ multiplex PCR, and TCRdb kept only the in-frame ones, dropping some. The top ten hold over 10% of the sample, which has 100,000 to 120,000 clones, over 65% seen once. What was sequenced was PBMCs. The receptors were gathered from a man aged 25-45 years in good health and CMV-seropositive. The CDR3 runs from the conserved cysteine through the conserved F or W. Each record gives: V gene, J gene, D gene, clone size, CDR3 protein, CDR3 DNA. The D gene is left open where the match is weak. Not all rows give a size; the values are once, few, many and, for expanded clones, a class.

>TRBV27|TRBJ2-1|NA|NA
CASSFTWDSNEQFF
TGTGCCAGCAGTTTCACTTGGGACTCCAATGAGCAGTTCTTC
>TRBV5-4|TRBJ1-1|TRBD1|NA
CASSRNLDRVNTEAFF
TGTGCCAGCAGCAGAAACCTTGACAGGGTGAACACTGAAGCTTTCTTT
>TRBV10-3|TRBJ1-6|NA|NA
CAIGGAGNSPLHF
TGTGCCATCGGAGGGGCGGGTAATTCACCCCTCCACTTT
>TRBV4-2|TRBJ1-4|NA|NA
CASSPEGTEFDEKLFF
TGTGCCAGCAGCCCCGAGGGCACGGAGTTTGATGAAAAACTGTTTTTT
>TRBV18|TRBJ1-2|TRBD1|NA
CASSPAGGIDYGYTF
TGTGCCAGCTCACCCGCAGGGGGCATCGACTATGGCTACACCTTC
>TRBV19|TRBJ1-2|NA|once
CASSIGSLYGYTF
TGTGCCAGTAGTATTGGGAGCCTCTATGGCTACACCTTC
>TRBV5-1|TRBJ2-1|TRBD1|once
CASSPRTGERNEQFF
TGCGCCAGCAGCCCCCGGACAGGGGAACGCAATGAGCAGTTCTTC
>TRBV5-1|TRBJ2-3|TRBD2|NA
CASSLTSGGPGDTQYF
TGCGCCAGCAGCTTGACTAGCGGGGGGCCGGGAGATACGCAGTATTTT
>TRBV6-1|TRBJ2-1|TRBD1|NA
CASNLEAGGYNEQFF
TGTGCCAGCAACCTTGAGGCAGGGGGCTACAATGAGCAGTTCTTC
>TRBV19|TRBJ1-6|NA|NA
CASSGYEGENSPLHF
TGTGCCAGTAGTGGGTATGAGGGGGAAAATTCACCCCTCCACTTT
>TRBV4-1|TRBJ1-2|NA|NA
CASSQPMDPSGGGYTF
TGCGCCAGCAGCCAGCCGATGGACCCCTCCGGAGGTGGCTACACCTTC
>TRBV6-6|TRBJ1-5|NA|NA
CASSYQQGGNQPQHF
TGTGCCAGCAGCTACCAACAGGGAGGCAATCAGCCCCAGCATTTT
>TRBV27|TRBJ2-1|NA|NA
CASTSGAPRNEQFF
TGTGCCAGCACCTCGGGTGCCCCGCGGAATGAGCAGTTCTTC